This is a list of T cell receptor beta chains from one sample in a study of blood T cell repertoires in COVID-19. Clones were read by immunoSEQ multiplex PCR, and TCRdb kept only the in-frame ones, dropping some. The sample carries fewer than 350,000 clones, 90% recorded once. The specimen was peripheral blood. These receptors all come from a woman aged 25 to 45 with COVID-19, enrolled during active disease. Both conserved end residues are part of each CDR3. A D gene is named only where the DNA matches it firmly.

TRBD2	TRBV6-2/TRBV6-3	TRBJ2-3	TGTGCCAGCAGTCACTCGGTGACTAGCGGGAGTCCCCTCTCCGCAGATACGCAGTATTTT	CASSHSVTSGSPLSADTQYF
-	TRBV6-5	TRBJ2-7	TGTGCCAGCTTCGCAGGGGGGGAGCAGTACTTC	CASFAGGEQYF
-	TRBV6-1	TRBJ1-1	TGTGCCAGCAGTGAATCCACAGGGACTGAAGCTTTCTTT	CASSESTGTEAFF
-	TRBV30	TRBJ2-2	TGTGCCTGGAACCGATGGGACTCCTCCACCGGGGAGCTGTTTTTT	CAWNRWDSSTGELFF
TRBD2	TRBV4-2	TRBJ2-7	TGTGCCAGCAGCCAAGATCGAGCGGGGGGCAGGAACGAGCAGTACTTC	CASSQDRAGGRNEQYF
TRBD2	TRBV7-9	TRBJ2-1	TGTGCCAGCAGCTTAGGCTTAGCGGGAGGGCCGGGTTACTACAATGAGCAGTTCTTC	CASSLGLAGGPGYYNEQFF
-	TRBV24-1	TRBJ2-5	TGTGCCACCAGTGACTGGGGCCAGGGACAAGAGACCCAGTACTTC	CATSDWGQGQETQYF
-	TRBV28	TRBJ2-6	TGTGCCAGTACTCTCGGGAGCCCCGGGGCCAACGTCCTGACTTTC	CASTLGSPGANVLTF
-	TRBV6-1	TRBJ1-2	TGTGCCAGCAGTGAATTTCAGGGGAGCTACTATGGCTACACCTTC	CASSEFQGSYYGYTF
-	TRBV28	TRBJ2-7	TGTGCCAGCAGTTTAGCGCTTGCGGTCGAGCAGTACTTC	CASSLALAVEQYF
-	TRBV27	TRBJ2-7	TGTGCCAGCAGCTACACGACATCCTACGAGCAGTACTTC	CASSYTTSYEQYF
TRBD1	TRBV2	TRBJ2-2	TGTGCCAGCAGGAGGCGACCCGGGACAGCCACCGGGGAGCTGTTTTTT	CASRRRPGTATGELFF
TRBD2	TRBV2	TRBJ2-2	TGTGCCAGCAGTGAACGGGGGGGGCCAGCCGGGGAGCTGTTTTTT	CASSERGGPAGELFF
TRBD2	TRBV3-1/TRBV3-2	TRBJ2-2	TGTGCCAGCGAGGGAGGGATCACCGGGGAGCTGTTTTTT	CASEGGITGELFF